This TCR beta chain was recovered during a study of blood T cells in healthy people across ages. This clonotype has only a few counts. Antigen unknown. Healthy Caucasian individuals from Russia aged about 6 to 100 were enrolled as donors. The second PCR ran about 6 to 12 cycles with a sample-barcoded 5' primer and J-beta primers. From the 5' RACE reads, TCRdb called clonotypes with MiXCR, one entry per CDR3 protein. Here the sample spans approximately 1.5 million distinct CDR3 sequences, around 40% being singletons. Study-level findings and limits: Possibly, changes in expanded clonotypes were confounded because donor CMV status was unknown.

From germline, CDR1 is SGHVS and CDR2 FNYEAQ. The V end was cut by 6 bases, the J end by 5 bases, with 11 bases between. This CDR3 is built from 13 residues. The origin of this receptor is a woman between 18 and 29 years old in good health. The chain recombines TRBV7-6 with TRBJ2-1, with TRBD2 as a possible D gene (6 bases). The material sequenced was blood. The CDR3 DNA reads as TGTGCCAGCAGTCCGGGGGATGACAATGAGCAGTTCTTC. Protein sequence: CASSPGDDNEQFF.